These T cell receptor beta chains were read from a single sample in a study of blood T cells in healthy people across ages. TCRdb reprocessed the 5' RACE reads via MiXCR and lists one record per CDR3 protein. This table has some 1.7 million distinct CDR3 sequences, about 30% appearing once. The sequenced material came from blood. Receptors were obtained from a woman aged 25 to 39 in good health. Both conserved end residues are part of each CDR3. The order of the fields is V gene, clone size, D gene, J gene, CDR3 DNA, CDR3 protein. A D gene is named only where the DNA matches it firmly. Only some rows state a clone size, as once, few, many or a class for expanded clones.

TRBV18	NA	NA	TRBJ2-1	TGTGCCAGCTCACCACGTACGGTTCTCTACGAGCAGTTCTTC	CASSPRTVLYEQFF
TRBV13	NA	NA	TRBJ2-1	TGTGCCAGCAGCCCCCCCACTGGGCGCCGAAGCTCCTACAATGAGCAGTTCTTC	CASSPPTGRRSSYNEQFF
TRBV4-3	few	NA	TRBJ1-2	TGCGCCAGCAGCCAAGATAGGGAGTATGGCTACACCTTC	CASSQDREYGYTF
TRBV20-1	NA	NA	TRBJ2-7	TGCGGTGCTAGAGTTATAAACAATGAGCAGTACTTC	CGARVINNEQYF
TRBV12-3/TRBV12-4	NA	NA	TRBJ1-4	TGTGCCAGCAGTTCCAGGGAGGGGGGTGAAAAACTGTTTTTT	CASSSREGGEKLFF
TRBV9	NA	NA	TRBJ1-1	TGTGCCAGCAGCCTTTCCGATGGCGATCGGGCTTTCTTT	CASSLSDGDRAFF
TRBV5-5	few	NA	TRBJ1-5	TGTGCCAGCAGCTCGCAGGGTCCCAATCAGCCCCAGCATTTT	CASSSQGPNQPQHF
TRBV29-1	few	NA	TRBJ2-7	TGCAGCGTTGAAGACACAGGGGAGGTCTACGAGCAGTACTTC	CSVEDTGEVYEQYF
TRBV19	NA	TRBD1	TRBJ1-5	TGTGCCAGTAGTATAGGGACAGGCCAGAATCAGCCCCAGCATTTT	CASSIGTGQNQPQHF
TRBV12-3/TRBV12-4	NA	NA	TRBJ1-5	TGTGCCATAGCTAACGACCCAACTTGGAATCAGCCCCAGCATTTT	CAIANDPTWNQPQHF
TRBV29-1	NA	TRBD1	TRBJ1-2	TGCAGCGAAGGACAGGGGGCAGGGGGCTACACCTTC	CSEGQGAGGYTF
TRBV20-1	many	NA	TRBJ2-7	TGCAGTGCCTCGGGGGCGGTTTCCTACGAGCAGTACTTC	CSASGAVSYEQYF
TRBV7-2	many	NA	TRBJ2-7	TGTGCCAGCAGCTTATCCGGGACGCCGGCCTACGAGCAGTACTTC	CASSLSGTPAYEQYF
TRBV7-2	NA	NA	TRBJ2-3	TGTGCCAGCAGCTTGAATATTGTGGGCGGAGATACGCAGTATTTT	CASSLNIVGGDTQYF
TRBV4-3	NA	NA	TRBJ1-1	TGCGCCAGCAGCCAATCGGACACTGAAGCTTTCTTT	CASSQSDTEAFF
TRBV7-2	many	NA	TRBJ2-3	TGTGCCAGCAGCTTAGGGCAGTCTACTAGCACAGATACGCAGTATTTT	CASSLGQSTSTDTQYF
TRBV7-2	NA	TRBD2	TRBJ2-7	TGTGCCAGCAGCCCCTCCGCTAGCGGGAGGGCCTTATACGAGCAGTACTTC	CASSPSASGRALYEQYF
TRBV20-1	NA	TRBD1	TRBJ1-2	TGCAGTGCCCAGGACAGGGAGGGCGAGTGGGACTATGGCTACACCTTC	CSAQDREGEWDYGYTF
TRBV7-9	few	NA	TRBJ1-6	TGTGCCAGCAGCTCGGGGTTTGAACCCCTCCACTTT	CASSSGFEPLHF
TRBV5-1	many	NA	TRBJ1-1	TGCGCCAGCAGCCCCGGACACCTTAACACTGAAGCTTTCTTT	CASSPGHLNTEAFF
TRBV20-1	NA	NA	TRBJ1-2	TGCAGTGCTAGAGATCGAATTCGGACCGAGTCTTATGGCTACACCTTC	CSARDRIRTESYGYTF
TRBV2	few	NA	TRBJ2-3	TGTGCCAGCAGTGAGATTGCCTCCTTTAGATGGCAGTATTTT	CASSEIASFRWQYF
TRBV3-1	few	NA	TRBJ1-1	TGTGCCAGCAGCCAACCGAGGGGAACTGAAGCTTTCTTT	CASSQPRGTEAFF
TRBV7-9	few	TRBD2	TRBJ2-5	TGTGCCAGCAGCTATCCTAGCGGAAGCCGTGAGACCCAGTACTTC	CASSYPSGSRETQYF
TRBV27	few	NA	TRBJ1-2	TGTGCCAGCAGTTTAGGACAGAGAATCTATGGCTACACCTTC	CASSLGQRIYGYTF
TRBV5-1	NA	NA	TRBJ2-7	TGCGCCAGCTCCCAAGGAGCGGGTTCCTACGAGCAGTACTTC	CASSQGAGSYEQYF
TRBV9	few	NA	TRBJ2-1	TGTGCCAGCAGCACCTGGGGGGCAAGCTACAATGAGCAGTTCTTC	CASSTWGASYNEQFF
TRBV27	NA	TRBD1	TRBJ1-5	TGTGCCAGCAGTTTAGGACAGGAAAATCAGCCCCAGCATTTT	CASSLGQENQPQHF
TRBV14	once	NA	TRBJ1-5	TGTGCCAGCAGCCAGGGCAGGGCCACCCCCCAGCATTTT	CASSQGRATPQHF
TRBV4-1	few	NA	TRBJ2-7	TGCGCCAGCAGCCTCGCGGGCCGGTTCAGGGACGAGCAGTACTTC	CASSLAGRFRDEQYF
TRBV20-1	few	NA	TRBJ1-1	TGCAGTGCTTGTATAGAGACTGAAGCTTTCTTT	CSACIETEAFF
TRBV7-9	NA	NA	TRBJ2-1	TGTGCCAGCAGCTCGCATCGGAGCGCCGGCTCCTACAATGAGCAGTTCTTC	CASSSHRSAGSYNEQFF
TRBV10-1	NA	TRBD2	TRBJ2-5	TGCGCCAGCATGGGACTAGCGGGGCGAAGCCTGGAGACCCAGTACTTC	CASMGLAGRSLETQYF
TRBV6-6	many	TRBD1	TRBJ2-7	TGTGCCAGCACCGAACCGGGACAGGGGGCGGTCGAGCAGTACTTC	CASTEPGQGAVEQYF
TRBV20-1	few	NA	TRBJ2-1	TGCAGTGTAGGCGCGGGGATATCCTACAATGAGCAGTTCTTC	CSVGAGISYNEQFF
TRBV9	NA	TRBD2	TRBJ2-7	TGTGCCAGCAGCGTATCAGGGAGGGGACACGAGCAGTACTTC	CASSVSGRGHEQYF
TRBV29-1	many	NA	TRBJ2-7	TGCAGCGTTGAAAATGGGGCTGACGAAACCTACGAGCAGTACTTC	CSVENGADETYEQYF
TRBV30	NA	NA	TRBJ1-1	TGTGCCTGGAGGAGAACTTGGAACACTGAAGCTTTCTTT	CAWRRTWNTEAFF
TRBV12-3/TRBV12-4	NA	NA	TRBJ1-6	TGTGCCAGCAGTTTATGGGCGGGGGTGGTCAATTCACCCCTCCACTTT	CASSLWAGVVNSPLHF
TRBV11-2	few	NA	TRBJ2-2	TGTGCCAGCAGCTTACCCGGCGTAGGTGCCGGCACCGGGGAGCTGTTTTTT	CASSLPGVGAGTGELFF
TRBV5-5	few	NA	TRBJ1-5	TGTGCCAGCAGCACGACAGCCGACTCCTATCAGCCCCAGCATTTT	CASSTTADSYQPQHF
TRBV12-3/TRBV12-4	few	TRBD2	TRBJ2-7	TGTGCCAGCAGGAGCGGGACTGGAGAGCAGTACTTC	CASRSGTGEQYF
TRBV7-9	NA	TRBD1	TRBJ2-1	TGTGCCAGCCAACAGGGGTACAATGAGCAGTTCTTC	CASQQGYNEQFF
TRBV20-1	few	TRBD2	TRBJ2-3	TGCAGTGCTAACAACTTAGCGGGGGCAATAGATACGCAGTATTTT	CSANNLAGAIDTQYF
TRBV15	NA	TRBD1	TRBJ2-7	TGTGCCACCAGCAGGCCGGGACAGAACTACGAGCAGTACTTC	CATSRPGQNYEQYF
TRBV20-1	many	TRBD1	TRBJ1-2	TGCAGTGCTAGGACGGACAGGACAGGAGGGGGCTACACCTTC	CSARTDRTGGGYTF
TRBV5-5	NA	NA	TRBJ2-2	TGTGCCAGCAGCCCCGATGGGGCGAACACCGGGGAGCTGTTTTTT	CASSPDGANTGELFF
TRBV29-1	NA	NA	TRBJ2-7	TGCAGCGTTGCCTCGGCGGACGGGCGGTACGAGCAGTACTTC	CSVASADGRYEQYF
TRBV29-1	few	TRBD1	TRBJ2-2	TGCAGCGCCCTGGAAAGGGGGCCTGGGGAGCTGTTTTTT	CSALERGPGELFF
TRBV20-1	NA	TRBD2	TRBJ2-5	TGCAGTGCGGGGACGGGGGGAGAGCAGTACTTC	CSAGTGGEQYF
TRBV6-6	NA	NA	TRBJ1-6	TGTGCCAGCAGTTCGCCGGGATTGGGTTCACCCCTCCACTTT	CASSSPGLGSPLHF
TRBV4-3	many	NA	TRBJ2-1	TGCGCCAGCAGCCAAAGCCCTAGCAATGAGCAGTTCTTC	CASSQSPSNEQFF
TRBV10-3	few	NA	TRBJ2-3	TGTGCCATCAGTGCGGACTCAGATACGCAGTATTTT	CAISADSDTQYF
TRBV12-3/TRBV12-4	few	TRBD1	TRBJ2-5	TGTGCCAGCAGTTTAGTGACAGGGCTCCAAGAGACCCAGTACTTC	CASSLVTGLQETQYF